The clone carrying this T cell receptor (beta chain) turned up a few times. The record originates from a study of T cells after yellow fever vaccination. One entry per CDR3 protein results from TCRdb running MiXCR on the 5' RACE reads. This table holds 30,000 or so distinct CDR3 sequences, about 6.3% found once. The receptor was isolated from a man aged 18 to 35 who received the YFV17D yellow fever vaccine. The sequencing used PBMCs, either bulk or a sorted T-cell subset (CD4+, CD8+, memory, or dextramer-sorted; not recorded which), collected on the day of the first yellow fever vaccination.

Here the CDR3 DNA reads TGTGCCAGCAGGTGGGGACCCTCAGAGCAGTACTTC. This sequence encodes CASRWGPSEQYF. V usage is TRBV6-5 and J usage is TRBJ2-7, with D perhaps given as TRBD1 or TRBD2 (5 bases each). The CDR3 has 12 amino acids. CDR1 is MNHEY, CDR2 SVGAGI, per germline. The V gene lost 6 bases and the J gene lost 7 bases, with 13 bases spanning the gap.